This T cell receptor beta chain was recorded in a study of beta chain features in type 1 diabetes (dated 2018 in TCRdb). For the study in its entirety: Mean age, gender distribution, total cell number and subset yield were not different between patients and healthy donors. A total of roughly 100 million sorted cells were examined across all samples, and the number of cells per subset was strongly correlated with RNA yield. In the study, recently diagnosed type 1 diabetes patients and matched healthy donors were compared on the TCRB repertoires of their sorted circulating CD4+ T cell subsets. Regulatory and stem cell-like memory subsets were obtained from only 8 patients and roughly eight healthy donors, while naive and central memory subsets were obtained from all 28 donors. The study at large found these results: PCR might favor shorter templates, but patient and control samples were amplified and corrected together, so any skew would affect both groups equally. In all four CD4+ subsets, TCRB CDR3 length was moderately but significantly shorter in type 1 diabetes patients. Patients with type 1 diabetes made fewer insertions and deleted more nucleotides at VDJ recombination sites, implying thymic rearrangement abnormalities. Because cDNA rather than genomic DNA was sequenced, highly expressing activated cells could have been over-represented, although no difference in activation and CD3 levels was found between groups. Naive, central memory and regulatory TCRB repertoires appeared to be more alike among patients than among healthy donors. HLA sub-analyses involved small numbers of individuals, so any influence of HLA type on TCRB rearrangement remained unresolved.

All of the isolated RNA was reverse transcribed with the High Capacity cDNA Reverse Transcription Kit, so expressed TCRB transcripts were sequenced. Naive, central memory and regulatory T cell samples underwent deep immunoSEQ sequencing, averaging roughly 3.4 million total reads per sample. Sorted cells were lysed in RLT buffer and RNA was extracted with DNase-treated RNeasy Micro or Mini kits, depending on cell number. To prevent cross-contamination, every cell subset was processed on its own, while patient and healthy donor samples were processed together. TCRB sequences were amplified from cDNA with the immunoSEQ multiplex PCR, producing 87-bp fragments spanning the CDR3 region. Amplicons were sequenced on the Illumina HiSeq platform. The published analysis was carried out like this. Synthetic template baselines were used to correct PCR bias computationally, reads within Hamming distance 2 were collapsed together, and singletons that could not be merged were discarded. Reads were aligned to IMGT to assign V, D and J genes, CDR3 length, and insertions or deletions at six rearrangement sites. Clonotype counts were normalized to sorted cell number within each subset before computing true diversity and Gini coefficients with the tcR R package. The overlap coefficient, calculated on TCRB nucleotide sequences, was used to quantify repertoire sharing. The clones in this table, taken by TCRdb from immuneACCESS, are in-frame only. Not every clone is retained; where verified, under half of the shortfall comes from an unresolved V gene, and the cause of the rest is unknown. V, J and clone size were drawn from that table, and D and trimming were deduced from the DNA. The sample profile shows a few hundred thousand clones; about 11% of them were found once. Approximately 1.5% of the sample rests with the top ten.

From each donor, a single peripheral blood sample of 90 to 150 mL on average was drawn into heparinised tubes. A BD FACSAria II was used to sort naive, central memory, regulatory and stem cell-like memory CD4+ T cells with a panel that included CD45RO, CCR7, CD25, CD127, CD95 and CD27. All sorted populations exceeded 98% purity. PBMCs were isolated right away by Lymphoprep density gradient centrifugation and were stained directly, without culture. To minimize batch effects, samples were stained and sorted in pairs, one healthy donor with one patient per experiment. From its cysteine to its phenylalanine, the CDR3 spans 15 amino acids. CDR3 DNA only is kept here, 45 bases in frame from base 1. CDR1 SQVTM and CDR2 ANQGSEA are derived from the germline V gene. V sheds 3 bases and J sheds 4 bases, leaving 17 bases between their ends. This clone was seen repeatedly, ten times or more. Its binding antigen is unknown. No much larger clonotype is one base removed from it; base qualities were not supplied.

Recombination joined TRBV29-1 with TRBJ2-3; TRBD1 is a weak D gene call, 6 bases matching. This clonotype was sampled from a man aged 18 to 30 in good health. Material for sequencing was central memory CD4+ T cells from blood. The CDR3 reads CSVDGGLEGPDTQYF. The DNA sequence reads TGCAGCGTTGATGGGGGCCTAGAGGGGCCAGATACGCAGTATTTT.